Listed below are T cell receptor beta chains from one sample, sequenced in a study of T cells in Graves' hyperthyroidism and ophthalmopathy. TCRdb re-called the multiplex PCR reads through MiXCR, storing one row per CDR3 protein. The sample lists 500,000 to 600,000 distinct CDR3 sequences; 20% were seen once. Material: blood. These receptors all come from a man aged 40-49 years with Graves' ophthalmopathy. Both conserved end residues are part of each CDR3. Each record gives: clone size, CDR3 length, D gene, V gene, J gene, CDR3 protein, CDR3 DNA. A D gene is named only where the DNA matches it firmly. Clone size is shown for a subset of rows, as once, few, many or a class of expanded clone.

size: few
length: 17
D: TRBD2
V: TRBV6-6
J: TRBJ2-1
CDR3: CASSYSSTSGSYNEQFF
DNA: TGTGCCAGCAGTTACTCTTCTACAAGCGGGAGCTACAATGAGCAGTTCTTC

size: many
length: 15
D: .
V: TRBV20-1
J: TRBJ2-7
CDR3: CSARPRGGGWYEQYF
DNA: TGCAGTGCTAGACCACGAGGGGGGGGGTGGTACGAGCAGTACTTC

size: few
length: 15
D: TRBD2
V: TRBV6-1
J: TRBJ2-1
CDR3: CASSPGIAGYTEQFF
DNA: TGTGCCAGCAGCCCCGGGATAGCGGGGTATACTGAGCAGTTCTTC

size: .
length: 15
D: TRBD1
V: TRBV12-3/TRBV12-4
J: TRBJ1-2
CDR3: CASSPPRQGFYGYTF
DNA: TGTGCCAGCAGTCCACCGCGACAGGGTTTCTATGGCTACACCTTC

size: many
length: 14
D: .
V: TRBV28
J: TRBJ1-2
CDR3: CASSLNGVVSLGTF
DNA: TGTGCCAGCAGCCTTAACGGGGTGGTCTCGCTAGGCACCTTC

size: many
length: 14
D: .
V: TRBV11-2
J: TRBJ2-5
CDR3: CASSLWQSQETQYF
DNA: TGTGCCAGCAGCCTGTGGCAGTCGCAAGAGACCCAGTACTTC

size: .
length: 14
D: .
V: TRBV29-1
J: TRBJ2-7
CDR3: CSVERGGAGDEQYF
DNA: TGCAGCGTTGAAAGGGGGGGGGCTGGGGACGAGCAGTACTTC

size: .
length: 15
D: TRBD1
V: TRBV28
J: TRBJ1-4
CDR3: CAGRVPQGANEKLFF
DNA: TGTGCCGGCAGGGTCCCTCAGGGGGCTAATGAAAAACTGTTTTTT

size: .
length: 15
D: .
V: TRBV7-2
J: TRBJ2-1
CDR3: CASSLVPSTGNEQFF
DNA: TGTGCCAGCAGCTTAGTACCTAGCACGGGCAATGAGCAGTTCTTC

size: .
length: 16
D: TRBD1
V: TRBV4-3
J: TRBJ1-2
CDR3: CASSQTPDRPLYGYTF
DNA: TGCGCCAGCAGCCAAACACCGGACAGGCCCCTCTATGGCTACACCTTC

size: many
length: 15
D: .
V: TRBV7-8
J: TRBJ2-5
CDR3: CASSLNQGGPETQYF
DNA: TGTGCCAGCAGCTTAAATCAGGGTGGTCCAGAGACCCAGTACTTC

size: many
length: 15
D: .
V: TRBV3-1
J: TRBJ2-2
CDR3: CASSLYRDYTGELFF
DNA: TGTGCCAGCAGCCTCTACAGGGACTACACCGGGGAGCTGTTTTTT

size: .
length: 13
D: .
V: TRBV3-1
J: TRBJ1-4
CDR3: CASSQETTRKLFF
DNA: TGTGCCAGCAGCCAAGAAACAACAAGAAAACTGTTTTTT

size: few
length: 13
D: .
V: TRBV6-6
J: TRBJ2-7
CDR3: CASSYLWDIEQYF
DNA: TGTGCCAGCAGTTACCTGTGGGACATTGAGCAGTACTTC

size: few
length: 16
D: TRBD2
V: TRBV6-2/TRBV6-3
J: TRBJ2-1
CDR3: CASRNSGLADYNEQFF
DNA: TGTGCCAGCAGAAACTCGGGACTAGCGGATTACAATGAGCAGTTCTTC

size: few
length: 18
D: TRBD2
V: TRBV9
J: TRBJ2-1
CDR3: CASSRGASGRSGYNEQFF
DNA: TGTGCCAGCAGCCGAGGGGCTAGCGGTCGGAGCGGGTACAATGAGCAGTTCTTC

size: few
length: 15
D: TRBD1
V: TRBV5-1
J: TRBJ1-6
CDR3: CASSSQGSENSPLHF
DNA: TGCGCCAGCAGCTCACAGGGGAGTGAGAATTCACCCCTCCACTTT

size: many
length: 16
D: .
V: TRBV30
J: TRBJ2-2
CDR3: CAWSFSEPITPSELFF
DNA: TGTGCCTGGAGTTTCAGCGAACCAATCACCCCCTCTGAGCTGTTTTTT

size: many
length: 14
D: TRBD1
V: TRBV27
J: TRBJ2-7
CDR3: CASSLSGDSLEQYF
DNA: TGTGCCAGCAGTTTATCGGGGGACAGCCTAGAGCAGTACTTC

size: .
length: 14
D: .
V: TRBV29-1
J: TRBJ2-5
CDR3: CSVIAGASQETQYF
DNA: TGCAGCGTTATAGCAGGGGCATCGCAAGAGACCCAGTACTTC

size: many
length: 15
D: TRBD2
V: TRBV2
J: TRBJ2-7
CDR3: CASTRRTSGSDEQYF
DNA: TGTGCCAGCACCAGAAGGACTAGCGGGAGTGACGAGCAGTACTTC

size: many
length: 14
D: .
V: TRBV18
J: TRBJ2-3
CDR3: CASSPGTPPDTQYF
DNA: TGTGCCAGCTCACCAGGGACCCCGCCAGATACGCAGTATTTT

size: .
length: 13
D: .
V: TRBV5-5
J: TRBJ2-1
CDR3: CASSLGPDNEQFF
DNA: TGTGCCAGCAGCTTGGGACCGGACAATGAGCAGTTCTTC